These 8 T cell receptor beta chains originate from one sample sequenced in a study of response to subunit inactivated influenza vaccine (dated by TCRdb to 2016 to 2019). Receptors were amplified or captured by RT-PCR. The sequencer listed for this sample is Illumina HiSeq 2500. The public reads were quality trimmed at Q25 with fastp and then assembled into clones with MiXCR by TCRdb, keeping productive beta chains. Each CDR3 protein appears once, grouped with its most common genes and DNA. This sample has about 150,000 distinct CDR3 sequences in its table, and about 10% of those were observed once. The ten top clones hold about 40% of the sample. Source: CD8+ T cells sorted from PBMCs, taken less than 30 months after vaccination. The receptors here all came from a man in his fifties or sixties who received an inactivated influenza vaccine. Donor details come from another sample of the same person, matched by shared clones.

This clonotype was observed a few times. This sequence joins TRBV28 and TRBJ2-7; D possibly corresponds to TRBD2 (7 bases). The CDR3 extends over 16 amino acids. V lost 6 bases and J lost 3, with 21 bases in between. CDR1 and CDR2 from the germline V gene are MDHEN and SYDVKM. CDR3 protein: CASSSTGGRTIYEQYF. The CDR3, as DNA: TGTGCCAGCAGCTCAACCGGGGGGCGGACGATCTACGAGCAGTACTTC.

J is TRBJ2-7 and V is TRBV19; 13 bases are shared with TRBD2. The CDR3 is 15 amino acids. The germline gives CDR1 LNHDA, CDR2 SQIVND (reference sequence). V lost 5 bases and J lost 6; bases outside the gene matches: 7. For the CDR3, the DNA is TGTGCCAGTAGTTATGGGACTAGCGGGACCGGCGAGCAGTACTTC. Translation gives CASSYGTSGTGEQYF.

The chain uses TRBV6-5 and TRBJ1-2, with D unresolved. Trimming left V 6 bases short and J 2 bases short, with 10 bases between. Germline-derived CDR1 and CDR2 are MNHEY and SVGAGI. This CDR3 is built from 13 residues. CDR3 coding DNA: TGTGCCAGCAGGGCCTCGCGAAACTATGGCTACACCTTC. Protein product: CASRASRNYGYTF.

This clonotype was seen a handful of times. This rearrangement joins TRBV7-3 to TRBJ2-1, with TRBD2 identical over 14 bases. Per germline, CDR1 SGHTA and CDR2 FQGTGA. CDR3 size: 15 residues. The trim removed 5 bases at V and 10 bases at J, leaving 7 bases unmatched. CDR3 residues: CASSRLAGGYTEQFF. The CDR3 region has the DNA TGTGCCAGCAGCCGACTAGCGGGAGGGTACACCGAGCAGTTCTTC.

The J gene is TRBJ2-7, the V gene TRBV12-3 or TRBV12-4; D gene unclear. Trimming removed 1 base at V and 6 bases at J, with 7 bases between. This CDR3 spans 12 amino acids. The chain's CDR3 is CASSLGITEQYF. The DNA of the CDR3 is TGTGCCAGCAGTTTAGGCATCACCGAGCAGTACTTC.

This clonotype was counted a few times. This chain links TRBV30 with TRBJ2-7; D is undetermined. This CDR3 comprises 15 residues. With 3 bases removed from V and 0 bases from J, the gap between germline ends came to 15 bases. Per germline, CDR1 GTSNPN and CDR2 SVGIG (reference sequence). The CDR3, as DNA: TGTGCCTGGAGCCTCGGAAGTGATAGCTCCTACGAGCAGTACTTC. Protein product: CAWSLGSDSSYEQYF. Full variable domain (rest looked up from reference TRBV30 and TRBJ2-7): SQTIHQWPATLVQPVGSPLSLECTVEGTSNPNLYWYRQAAGRGLQLLFYSVGIGQISSEVPQNLSASRPQDRQFILSSKKLLLSDSGFYLCAWSLGSDSSYEQYFGPGTRLTVT.

This clonotype was detected a few times. The V gene is TRBV10-3, the J gene TRBJ1-2; 8 nucleotides line up with TRBD1. Trimming cost V 8 bases and J 3 bases; bases outside gene matches: 5. The CDR3 totals 13 residues. Germline loops: CDR1 ENHRY, CDR2 SYGVKD. The CDR3 sequence is CAILTGGHYGYTF. The CDR3 DNA is TGTGCCATCCTAACAGGGGGTCACTATGGCTACACCTTC.

J is TRBJ2-7 and V is TRBV7-9; D remains ambiguous. Germline-derived CDR1 and CDR2 are SEHNR and FQNEAQ (reference sequence). The CDR3 runs to 12 residues. Trimming took off 5 bases at V and 3 bases at J, with 8 bases between the two ends. The CDR3 nucleotides are TGTGCCAGCAGCCCGCGGATCTACGAGCAGTACTTC. This gives the protein CASSPRIYEQYF.